A selection of T cell receptor beta chains follows, all from one sample in a study of identifying expanded T cells in peripheral blood. Method: immunoSEQ multiplex PCR; TCRdb's copy keeps in-frame clones and lacks some. In the table there are more than 75,000 clones, about 90% of which are singletons. The sequencing input was blood. The receptors here all came from a person aged 18-69 years in good health. CDR3s include the opening cysteine and the closing phenylalanine or tryptophan. The order of the fields is V gene, D gene, J gene, clone size, CDR3 DNA, CDR3 protein. A D gene is named only where the DNA matches it firmly. Clone size is shown for a subset of rows, as once, few, many or a class of expanded clone.

TRBV7-3	TRBD2	TRBJ2-6	NA	TGTGCCAGCACCCGGGGAGGGAGCTCTGGGGCCAACGTCCTGACTTTC	CASTRGGSSGANVLTF
TRBV5-5	NA	TRBJ1-5	NA	TGTGCCAGCAGCCTGGATAGCAATCAGCCCCAGCATTTT	CASSLDSNQPQHF
TRBV19	TRBD2	TRBJ2-1	NA	TGTGCCAGTAGTATAAACGGAGTAGCGGGACATGAGCAGTTCTTC	CASSINGVAGHEQFF
TRBV27	NA	TRBJ1-5	NA	TGTGCCAGCAGTTTATCGCTCCTCTCGACCCAGCATTTT	CASSLSLLSTQHF
TRBV6-1	NA	TRBJ2-7	once	TGTGCCGCGACAAAAGGTCTTTACGAGCAGTACTTC	CAATKGLYEQYF
TRBV6-6	TRBD2	TRBJ2-3	NA	TGTGCCAGCTGCGGGGGACCCTTCACAGATACGCAGTATTTT	CASCGGPFTDTQYF
TRBV7-8	NA	TRBJ2-1	NA	TGTGCCAGCAGCCCTCGTCCTGGTTGGGATGAGCAGTTCTTC	CASSPRPGWDEQFF
TRBV5-1	NA	TRBJ2-7	NA	TGCGCCAGCAGCTTCGGACAGATCTACGAGCAGTACTTC	CASSFGQIYEQYF
TRBV18	NA	TRBJ2-3	NA	TGTGCCAGCTCACCTTACGGCGGAACAGATACGCAGTATTTT	CASSPYGGTDTQYF
TRBV9	NA	TRBJ2-3	NA	TGTGCCAGCAGCGTCGGCAGCGGCACGCAGTATTTT	CASSVGSGTQYF
TRBV19	NA	TRBJ1-2	NA	TGTGCCAGTAGCTTTCCCGGTAACTATGGCTACACCTTC	CASSFPGNYGYTF
TRBV5-6	TRBD1	TRBJ2-6	NA	TGTGCCAGCAGCTTGTTCCTAGGACAGGGGGTATACGGGGCCAACGTCCTGACTTTC	CASSLFLGQGVYGANVLTF
TRBV5-6	TRBD1	TRBJ1-4	NA	TGTGCCAGCAGCGAGGGACAGCGAAGTAATGAAAAACTGTTTTTT	CASSEGQRSNEKLFF
TRBV2	NA	TRBJ2-7	once	TGTGCCAGCAGTGGGGGAAGGTCCTACGAGCAGTACTTC	CASSGGRSYEQYF
TRBV6-6	TRBD2	TRBJ2-1	medium-sized	TGTGCCAGCAGTTACTCCTCGGGACTAGCAAACGAGCAGTTCTTC	CASSYSSGLANEQFF
TRBV18	TRBD1	TRBJ2-7	few	TGTGCCAGCTCAGATCGGCAGGGGGCCCACGAGCAGTACTTC	CASSDRQGAHEQYF
TRBV7-9	NA	TRBJ1-1	few	TGTGCCAGCAGCTTGCAGACAGCGAACACTGAAGCTTTCTTT	CASSLQTANTEAFF
TRBV11-2	NA	TRBJ2-7	NA	TGTGCCAGCAGCTTAGGGGCGTGGCAGGATACCTACGAGCAGTACTTC	CASSLGAWQDTYEQYF
TRBV29-1	NA	TRBJ1-1	NA	TGCAGCGTCCTCGTGGGGGTGGGAGCTTTCTTT	CSVLVGVGAFF
TRBV2	NA	TRBJ2-7	NA	TGTGCCAGCAGTGGACACAAGTTGGAGGCGAATTACGAGCAGTACTTC	CASSGHKLEANYEQYF
TRBV6-5	TRBD1	TRBJ2-7	NA	TGTGCCAGCAGGGACAGGACGGTCCATTACGAGCAGTACTTC	CASRDRTVHYEQYF
TRBV5-1	NA	TRBJ2-7	few	TGCGCCAGCAGCTTGGAACCTGGACCGAACTACGAGCAGTACTTC	CASSLEPGPNYEQYF
TRBV7-9	TRBD1	TRBJ2-4	NA	TGTGCCAGCAGCTTCCGGCTGACAGGGTATGGGGACATTCAGTACTTC	CASSFRLTGYGDIQYF
TRBV6-5	TRBD2	TRBJ2-1	NA	TGTGCCAGCAGTTACGGAGCGGGGGTAGTTGAGCAGTTCTTC	CASSYGAGVVEQFF
TRBV19	TRBD1	TRBJ1-1	NA	TGTGCCAGCTTTTTGACAGGGACGGGGATGAACACTGAAGCTTTCTTT	CASFLTGTGMNTEAFF
TRBV7-2	NA	TRBJ2-7	NA	TGTGCCAGCAGCCAGGGGTCCTACGAGCAGTACTTC	CASSQGSYEQYF
TRBV5-6	NA	TRBJ1-2	NA	TGTGCCAGCAGCTTGGCGCAGGGGATGTTTGGCTACACCTTC	CASSLAQGMFGYTF
TRBV7-3	NA	TRBJ1-6	few	TGTGCCAGCGGAGACTCATGGTCTTCACCCCTCCACTTT	CASGDSWSSPLHF
TRBV30	NA	TRBJ2-3	NA	TGTGCCTGGAGTGGCGGGGGCTGGAGCACAGATACGCAGTATTTT	CAWSGGGWSTDTQYF
TRBV18	TRBD1	TRBJ1-6	NA	TGTGCCAGCTCATCCGGGACAGGGATGGGTAATTCACCCCTCCACTTT	CASSSGTGMGNSPLHF
TRBV4-3	NA	TRBJ2-5	NA	TGCGCCAGCAGCCAAGATCCACGGGTGTGGGAGACCCAGTACTTC	CASSQDPRVWETQYF
TRBV2	NA	TRBJ1-5	few	TGTGCCAGCAGTGAAGAGGGCGGCAGGGATCCGCCCCAGCATTTT	CASSEEGGRDPPQHF
TRBV11-2	NA	TRBJ2-7	NA	TGTGCCAGCAGCCCGACCTACATACCCTACGAGCAGTACTTC	CASSPTYIPYEQYF
TRBV4-3	NA	TRBJ2-7	NA	TGCGCCAGCAGCCCTCGGAGGGGTCCCTACGAGCAGTACTTC	CASSPRRGPYEQYF
TRBV4-3	TRBD1	TRBJ1-2	NA	TGCGCCAGCAGCTTGCAGACAGGGGGCGACTATGGCTACACCTTC	CASSLQTGGDYGYTF
TRBV30	NA	TRBJ1-2	NA	TGTGCCTGGAGGGAAACCGAGACACTGCTCTATGGCTACACCTTC	CAWRETETLLYGYTF
TRBV7-9	TRBD1	TRBJ1-1	NA	TGTGCCAGCAGCACCCCGGACAGGGTGAACACTGAAGCTTTCTTT	CASSTPDRVNTEAFF
TRBV7-8	TRBD1	TRBJ1-1	NA	TGTGCCAGCAGCTCCTACAGGGGCACTGAAGCTTTCTTT	CASSSYRGTEAFF
TRBV4-3	NA	TRBJ1-6	once	TGCGCCAGCAGCCTCTGGGGGTATAATTCACCCCTCCACTTT	CASSLWGYNSPLHF
TRBV5-1	TRBD1	TRBJ1-1	NA	TGCGCCAGCAGCTCTAGGACAGGGATCATGAACACTGAAGCTTTCTTT	CASSSRTGIMNTEAFF
TRBV19	NA	TRBJ1-3	NA	TGTGCCAGTAGTATAGAGGTGACGACGGTCACCATATATTTT	CASSIEVTTVTIYF
TRBV5-6	NA	TRBJ1-1	few	TGTGCCAGCAGCTTGCTGACAGAATCCACTGAAGCTTTCTTT	CASSLLTESTEAFF
TRBV2	NA	TRBJ1-5	NA	TGTGCCAGCAGTGAGATCGATCGTAATCAGCCCCAGCATTTT	CASSEIDRNQPQHF
TRBV25-1	TRBD1	TRBJ2-7	NA	TGTGCCAGCAGGACCCCCGGGACAGGGCCCCACGAGCAGTACTTC	CASRTPGTGPHEQYF
TRBV9	NA	TRBJ1-6	NA	TGTGCCAGCAGCGGAGGGGACATAGGACGTTCACCCCTCCACTTT	CASSGGDIGRSPLHF
TRBV9	NA	TRBJ1-4	NA	TGTGCCAGCAGCGTTCTGGGGGTTGTAGGTGAAAAACTGTTTTTT	CASSVLGVVGEKLFF
TRBV19	NA	TRBJ1-6	NA	TGTGCCAGTAAAGAGTATAATTCACCCCTCCACTTT	CASKEYNSPLHF
TRBV28	TRBD1	TRBJ2-1	NA	TGTGCCAGCAGTTTGGGACAGGGGGGGATCGAGCAGTTCTTC	CASSLGQGGIEQFF
TRBV6-1	NA	TRBJ1-6	few	TGTGCCAGCAGGGCAGGGCCTAATTCACCCCTCCACTTT	CASRAGPNSPLHF